This entry lists 14 T cell receptor beta chains sequenced from one sample in a study of blood T cells in healthy people across ages. Combining a sample-barcoded 5' primer with a J-beta primer mix, a second PCR ran for about 7 to 12 cycles. TCRdb re-derived calls from the 5' RACE reads in MiXCR, one entry per CDR3 protein. The data contain approximately 600,000 distinct CDR3 sequences, roughly 58% of them singletons. Sequencing used blood. The receptor set was obtained from a man in his 60s in good health.

To note about this clonotype: A clone one base away is much larger, so this may be a read error. The chain is built from TRBV5-1 and TRBJ2-5; 9 bases map to TRBD1. Unmatched junction bases numbered 8, after V lost 4 bases and J lost 7 bases. CDR3 length: 14 residues. Germline values: CDR1 SGHRS, CDR2 YFSETQ. The CDR3, as DNA: TGCGCCAGCAGCACAGTGGACAGGGGAGGGACCCAGTACTTC. The encoded protein is CASSTVDRGGTQYF.

This chain joins TRBV7-7 and TRBJ2-5, with TRBD2 identical over 16 bases. Germline CDR1 reads SSHAT; CDR2 reads FNYEAQ (reference sequence). The V segment lost 1 base and the J segment 1 base; nucleotides outside the gene matches: 3. The CDR3 has 18 residues. CDR3: CASSLGGLAGGLQETQYF. The CDR3 bases are TGTGCCAGCAGCTTAGGGGGACTAGCGGGGGGGCTCCAAGAGACCCAGTACTTC.

The chain combines TRBV4-2 with TRBJ2-3; TRBD2 matches at 8 bases. The CDR3 totals 14 residues. Trimming removed 0 bases from V and 14 bases from J; junction bases left unmatched: 10. The germline CDR1 and CDR2 sequences are LGHNA and YNFKEQ. The CDR3 region has the DNA TGTGCCAGCAGCCAAGAGAGGGTAGCGGGGATGCGGTATTTT. As protein: CASSQERVAGMRYF.

The chain joins TRBV7-2 to TRBJ1-1; no definite D call. This CDR3 contains 14 residues. Looked up from germline, CDR1 is SGHTA and CDR2 is FQGNSA. Deletions cut 4 bases from V and 0 bases from J, with 9 bases between. Here the CDR3 reads CASSYDGLNTEAFF. The DNA for the CDR3 is TGTGCCAGCAGCTACGACGGGCTGAACACTGAAGCTTTCTTT.

This clonotype was counted between two and nine times. This chain uses TRBV9 with TRBJ1-6; D remains ambiguous. Trimming removed 0 bases from V and 10 bases from J, with 14 bases in between. Germline CDR1 and CDR2: SGDLS and YYNGEE. The CDR3 runs to 15 residues. The CDR3 nucleotides read TGTGCCAGCAGCGTAGTGGGCGACTGGAACTCACCCCTCCACTTT. Residues: CASSVVGDWNSPLHF. Drawing the rest from reference TRBV9 and TRBJ1-6, the complete variable domain is DSGVTQTPKHLITATGQRVTLRCSPRSGDLSVYWYQQSLDQGLQFLIQYYNGEERAKGNILERFSAQQFPDLHSELNLSSLELGDSALYFCASSVVGDWNSPLHFGNGTRLTVT.

This clonotype was picked up many times. This chain connects TRBV12-3 or TRBV12-4 to TRBJ2-3, with a weak D call TRBD2 (5 bases). Between the trimmed V and J ends, which lost 3 bases and 4 bases, there was a span of 5 bases. The CDR3 has 12 amino acids. The CDR3 loop is CASSFSADTQYF. The CDR3 nucleotides are TGTGCCAGCAGTTTTAGCGCAGATACGCAGTATTTT.

The chain has TRBV15 and TRBJ1-1; D call uncertain. This CDR3 has 15 residues. Germline loops: CDR1 LNHNV, CDR2 YYDKDF (reference sequence). Trimming pared 7 bases from V and 8 bases from J, leaving 23 bases between. The CDR3 DNA follows: TGTGCCACCATCACGACGAAGGGTATGGGCACGGAAGCTTTCTTT. This gives the protein CATITTKGMGTEAFF.

The chain uses TRBV4-2 and TRBJ2-1; either TRBD1 or TRBD2 may fit D (6 bases each). Trimming stripped 0 bases from V and 6 bases from J, with 15 bases between. Germline values: CDR1 LGHNA, CDR2 YNFKEQ. The CDR3 loop spans 16 amino acids. This chain's CDR3 is CASSQDRGALSNEQFF. CDR3 nucleotides: TGTGCCAGCAGCCAAGATAGGGGGGCGCTTAGCAATGAGCAGTTCTTC.

The rearrangement joins TRBV7-9 to TRBJ1-1, with a possible D match to TRBD1 (6 bases). Trimming took off 8 bases at V and 1 base at J, with 8 bases between the two ends. The germline V gene encodes CDR1 SEHNR and CDR2 FQNEAQ (reference sequence). This CDR3 has 12 residues. The chain's CDR3 is CASGGANTEAFF. For the CDR3, the DNA is TGTGCCAGCGGGGGGGCGAACACTGAAGCTTTCTTT.

As concerns this clonotype: Its ends do not fully match the called genes, so a read error is possible. The rearrangement links TRBV10-3 to TRBJ2-5, with D hard to call. Germline CDR1 and CDR2: ENHRY and SYGVKD. The length of the CDR3 is 13 residues. The CDR3 coding sequence is TGTGCCTTCAGTGTAGACACGCAAGAGACCCAGTACTTC. Amino acid sequence: CAFSVDTQETQYF.

This chain links TRBV24-1 with TRBJ2-5; tentatively, D is TRBD1 (6 bases). The V end lost 7 bases, the J end lost 4 bases, and 18 bases lay between the germline ends. Germline V gives CDR1 KGHDR, CDR2 SFDVKD. This CDR3 has 15 amino acids. This CDR3 reads CATSSWGQGPETQYF. DNA of the CDR3: TGTGCCACCAGCTCGTGGGGGCAGGGGCCAGAGACCCAGTACTTC.

The rearrangement joins TRBV12-3 or TRBV12-4 to TRBJ1-2, with D tentatively TRBD1 (6 bases). The CDR3 consists of 12 residues. Trimming cost V 10 bases and J 2 bases, with 11 bases left between them. The CDR3 region is CATGTSNYGYTF. DNA of the CDR3: TGTGCCACAGGGACATCCAACTATGGCTACACCTTC.

This clonotype has only a few counts. The V call is TRBV7-7, the J call TRBJ2-1; TRBD1 matches at 7 bases. CDR1 is SSHAT and CDR2 is FNYEAQ in the germline V gene (reference sequence). Unmatched junction bases numbered 11, after V lost 2 bases and J lost 7 bases. This CDR3 region has 16 residues. CDR3 bases: TGTGCCAGCAGCTTAATTATAGGGGGCAGGGGGAATGAGCAGTTCTTC. The encoded protein is CASSLIIGGRGNEQFF.

The rearrangement links TRBV21-1 to TRBJ1-4; TRBD1 is the table's D call, not checked against the DNA. TRBV21-1 is noted as a pseudogene. This CDR3 region has 17 residues. CDR3 DNA: TGTGCCAGCAGTAAAAAGGGGGGGCAGACATTTAATGAAAAACTGTTTTTT. Encoded protein: CASSKKGGQTFNEKLFF.